Listed here are 2 T cell receptor beta chains from one sample, sequenced in a study of blood T cell repertoires in COVID-19 (dated by TCRdb to 2020 to 2022). The library was generated by the immunoSEQ multiplex PCR assay. TCRdb took over this immuneACCESS table, retaining in-frame rearrangements with V and J assigned. Such tables are incomplete; in checked studies, under half of the missing clones stem from an unresolved V gene, and the remainder is unexplained. The sample has fewer than 500,000 clones on record, 80% to 90% of them singletons. The ten largest make up approximately 4.5% of the sample. Sequences were obtained from peripheral blood. These receptors were taken from a woman aged 30 to 39 with acute or convalescent COVID-19.

V and J are TRBV5-1 and TRBJ1-5; a weak D match, TRBD1 (6 bases). Germline values: CDR1 SGHRS, CDR2 YFSETQ. The CDR3 has 13 residues. With 0 bases removed from V and 7 bases from J, the gap between germline ends came to 8 bases. The CDR3 bases are TGCGCCAGCAGCTTGGCAGGGGAGCAGCCCCAGCATTTT. As protein: CASSLAGEQPQHF.

The rearrangement joins TRBV5-4 to TRBJ1-6; the D gene is possibly TRBD1 (6 bases). The V end lost 2 bases, the J end lost 4 bases, and 10 bases lay between the germline ends. The CDR3 runs to 15 residues. Germline lookup yields CDR1 SGHNT and CDR2 YYREEE (reference sequence). CDR3 sequence (DNA): TGTGCCAGCAGCTTCGGGACACCTTATAATTCACCCCTCCACTTT. It specifies CASSFGTPYNSPLHF.